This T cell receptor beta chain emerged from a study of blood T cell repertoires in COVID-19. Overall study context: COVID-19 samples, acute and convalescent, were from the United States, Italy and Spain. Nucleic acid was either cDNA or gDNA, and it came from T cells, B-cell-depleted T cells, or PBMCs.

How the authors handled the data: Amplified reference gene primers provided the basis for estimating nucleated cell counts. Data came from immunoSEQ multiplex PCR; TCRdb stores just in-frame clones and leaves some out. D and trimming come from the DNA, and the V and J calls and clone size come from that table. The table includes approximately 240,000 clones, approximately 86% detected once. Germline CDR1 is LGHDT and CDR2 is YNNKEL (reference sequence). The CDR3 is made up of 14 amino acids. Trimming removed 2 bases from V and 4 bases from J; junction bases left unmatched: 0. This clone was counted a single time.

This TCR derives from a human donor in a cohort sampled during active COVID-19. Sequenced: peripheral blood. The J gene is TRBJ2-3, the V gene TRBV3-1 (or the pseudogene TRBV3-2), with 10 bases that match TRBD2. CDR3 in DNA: TGTGCCAGCAGCCAAACTAGCGGGGCAGATACGCAGTATTTT. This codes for CASSQTSGADTQYF.